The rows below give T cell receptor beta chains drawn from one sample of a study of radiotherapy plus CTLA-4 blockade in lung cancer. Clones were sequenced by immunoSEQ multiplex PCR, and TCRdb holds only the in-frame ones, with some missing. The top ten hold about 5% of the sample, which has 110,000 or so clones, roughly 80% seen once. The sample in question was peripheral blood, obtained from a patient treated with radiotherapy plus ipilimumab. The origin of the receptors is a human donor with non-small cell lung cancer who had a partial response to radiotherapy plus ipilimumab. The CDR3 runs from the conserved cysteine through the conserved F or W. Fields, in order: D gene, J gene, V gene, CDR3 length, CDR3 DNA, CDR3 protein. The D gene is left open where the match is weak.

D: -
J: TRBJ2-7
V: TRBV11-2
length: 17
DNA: TGTGCCAGCAGCTTAGGGGGACTGGATCTTCGAACCTACGAGCAGTACTTC
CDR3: CASSLGGLDLRTYEQYF

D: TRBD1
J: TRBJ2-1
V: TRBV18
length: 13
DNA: TGTGCCAGCTCACCGACAGGGGAGAATGAGCAGTTCTTC
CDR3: CASSPTGENEQFF

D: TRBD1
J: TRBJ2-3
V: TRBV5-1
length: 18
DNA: TGCGCCAGCAGCCTGGGACAGGGCGGAGGCTCTGGCACAGATACGCAGTATTTT
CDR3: CASSLGQGGGSGTDTQYF

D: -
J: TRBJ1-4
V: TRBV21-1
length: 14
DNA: TGTGCCAGCAGGACAGGGGGCCTTTGTGAAAAACTGTTTTTT
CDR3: CASRTGGLCEKLFF

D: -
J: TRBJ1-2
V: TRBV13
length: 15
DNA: TGTGCCAGCAGGGAGCGGGACAAAGTAAACTATGGCTACACCTTC
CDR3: CASRERDKVNYGYTF

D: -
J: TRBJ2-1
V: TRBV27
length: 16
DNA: TGTGCCAGCAGTTGGGTACCTAGGGGCATGAGAGATGAGCAGTTCTTC
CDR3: CASSWVPRGMRDEQFF

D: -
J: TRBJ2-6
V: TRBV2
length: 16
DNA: TGTGCCAGCAGCCTACAGGGTTTCTCTGGGGCCAACGTCCTGACTTTC
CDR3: CASSLQGFSGANVLTF

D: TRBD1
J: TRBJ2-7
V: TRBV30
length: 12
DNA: TGTGCCTGGAGTGAACAGGGGGCCGAGCAGTACTTC
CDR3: CAWSEQGAEQYF

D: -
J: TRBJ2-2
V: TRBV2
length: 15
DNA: TGTGCCAGCAGTGAACAGGTGGCGAACACCGGGGAGCTGTTTTTT
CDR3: CASSEQVANTGELFF

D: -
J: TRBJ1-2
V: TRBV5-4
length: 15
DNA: TGTGCCAGCAGCTTGGCCGCAGGGATTAACTATGGCTACACCTTC
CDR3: CASSLAAGINYGYTF

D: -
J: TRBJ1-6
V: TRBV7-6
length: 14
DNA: TGTGCCAGCAGACGAGGGGGATTAAATTCACCCCTCCACTTT
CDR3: CASRRGGLNSPLHF

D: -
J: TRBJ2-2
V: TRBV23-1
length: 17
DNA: TGCGCCAGCAGTCAATCCGCGGTGGGGGCGGGCACCGGGGAGCTGTTTTTT
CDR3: CASSQSAVGAGTGELFF

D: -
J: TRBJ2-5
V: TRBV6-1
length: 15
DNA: TGTGCCAGCAGTCGTACAGGGAACGGCCAAGAGACCCAGTACTTC
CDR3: CASSRTGNGQETQYF

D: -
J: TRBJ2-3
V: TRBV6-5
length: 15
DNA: TGTGCCAGCAGTTACTCCGGCGGTCGCACAGATACGCAGTATTTT
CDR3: CASSYSGGRTDTQYF